One sample yielded the 20 T cell receptor beta chains listed below, sequenced in a study of CD8 T cells in ankylosing spondylitis. One entry per CDR3 protein, called by TCRdb with MiXCR from the 5' RACE reads. The sample contains nearly 350,000 distinct CDR3 sequences, roughly 14% of which appear only once. Material: blood, either unsorted or a sorted T cell fraction (not recorded which). These receptors all stem from a male donor with ankylosing spondylitis or in good health (not recorded which).

The J gene is TRBJ2-5, the V gene TRBV5-1, with D tentatively TRBD1 or TRBD2 (5 bases each). V gave up 0 bases and J gave up 4 bases, with 13 bases separating them. The CDR3 contains 15 residues. The germline V gene has CDR1 SGHRS and CDR2 YFSETQ. The chain's CDR3 is CASSLEQGAPETQYF. CDR3 nucleotides: TGCGCCAGCAGCTTGGAGCAGGGAGCACCAGAGACCCAGTACTTC.

In its sample, this clonotype was seen a few times. The CDR3 DNA reads as TGTGCCAGCAGTCCCTCGTCCCGGGTTAATGAGCAGTTCTTC. Translated: CASSPSSRVNEQFF. V gene TRBV12-3 or TRBV12-4 combines with J gene TRBJ2-1; no firm D call. The germline V and J ends were trimmed by 5 bases and 7 bases, with 15 bases remaining between them. The CDR3 runs 14 residues.

This clonotype was detected ten times or more. This chain joins TRBV5-1 and TRBJ2-2, with 10 bases aligning to TRBD1. Germline lookup yields CDR1 SGHRS and CDR2 YFSETQ. The V segment lost 3 bases and the J segment 6 bases; nucleotides outside the gene matches: 8. There are 16 residues in the CDR3. The DNA for the CDR3 is TGCGCCAGCAGCTCCGGACGACAGGGGGCGGCCGGGGAGCTGTTTTTT. Residues: CASSSGRQGAAGELFF.

Comments on this clonotype: A single base separates this from a much larger clone, so it may be a read error. The chain has TRBV4-1 and TRBJ2-7; D remains unclear. The CDR3 spans 15 residues. Germline assignment: CDR1 MGHRA and CDR2 YSYEKL. The V gene lost 0 bases and the J gene lost 2 bases, with 11 bases spanning the gap. The CDR3 DNA reads as TGCGCCAGCAGCCAAGAGGCAGATTCAACCTACGAGCAGTACTTC. Translating it yields CASSQEADSTYEQYF.

This clonotype occurred many times. The chain has TRBV10-3 and TRBJ2-7, with a possible D match to TRBD1 (6 bases). Germline-derived CDR1 and CDR2 are ENHRY and SYGVKD. The length of the CDR3 is 15 residues. V was shortened by 4 bases and J by 1 base, with 14 bases between the two germline ends. This CDR3 is CAISGTGTPSYEQYF. For the CDR3, the DNA is TGTGCCATCAGTGGAACCGGGACACCTTCCTACGAGCAGTACTTC.

In its sample, this clonotype was seen many times. The rearrangement uses TRBV5-1 and TRBJ1-1, with TRBD1 as a possible D gene (5 bases). V lost 5 bases and J lost 1, with 9 bases in between. The CDR3 length is 13 residues. The germline gives CDR1 SGHRS, CDR2 YFSETQ. The CDR3 nucleotides are TGCGCCAGCAGTCCCGGACAGAACACTGAAGCTTTCTTT. Translated, it gives CASSPGQNTEAFF.

This clonotype was found many times. This rearrangement joins TRBV18 to TRBJ2-1, with no clear D. V was cut by 8 bases and J by 4 bases, with 12 bases left in between. There are 13 residues in the CDR3. Germline CDR1 KGHSH, CDR2 LQKENI. CDR3 loop: CASSPPSYNEQFF. CDR3 nucleotide sequence: TGTGCCAGCAGCCCCCCTTCTTACAATGAGCAGTTCTTC.

This clonotype was seen repeatedly, ten times or more. This chain links TRBV5-1 with TRBJ1-1; D might be TRBD1 (5 bases). CDR1 is SGHRS and CDR2 is YFSETQ in the germline V gene. V dropped 5 bases and J dropped 3 bases, with 17 bases sitting between them. This CDR3 contains 15 residues. The CDR3 nucleotides are TGCGCCAGCAGTTATACAGGCGTTCCCGACACTGAAGCTTTCTTT. It codes for CASSYTGVPDTEAFF.

The V gene is TRBV29-1, the J gene TRBJ1-1; D is possibly TRBD1 (5 bases). This CDR3 has 13 residues. The ends were cut back, 5 bases at V and 2 bases at J, with 12 bases in the middle. The germline gives CDR1 SQVTM, CDR2 ANQGSEA. The CDR3 coding sequence is TGCAGCGTTTGGCGGGGGGGAAACACTGAAGCTTTCTTT. Its protein product is CSVWRGGNTEAFF.

This clonotype was picked up many times. The rearrangement joins TRBV5-1 to TRBJ1-4; TRBD1 agrees at 9 bases. The CDR3 contains 15 residues. With V trimmed by 2 bases and J by 7 bases, 6 bases remained unmatched. Germline-derived CDR1 and CDR2 are SGHRS and YFSETQ. CDR3 in DNA: TGCGCCAGCAGCTTAGCCGGGACAGGGACTGAAAAACTGTTTTTT. It yields the protein CASSLAGTGTEKLFF. Drawing the rest from reference TRBV5-1 and TRBJ1-4, the complete variable domain is KAGVTQTPRYLIKTRGQQVTLSCSPISGHRSVSWYQQTPGQGLQFLFEYFSETQRNKGNFPGRFSGRQFSNSRSEMNVSTLELGDSALYLCASSLAGTGTEKLFFGSGTQLSVL.

The sample holds a few counts of this clonotype. The J gene is TRBJ2-7, the V gene TRBV18, with 9 nucleotides matching TRBD1. V shed 3 bases, J shed 4 bases, and the junction held 10 bases outside the gene matches. Looked up from germline, CDR1 is KGHSH and CDR2 is LQKENI. This CDR3 region has 16 residues. CDR3 loop: CASSPVHPGTGYEQYF. DNA for the CDR3: TGTGCCAGCTCACCCGTACATCCCGGGACAGGGTACGAGCAGTACTTC.

The chain joins TRBV7-2 to TRBJ1-2; TRBD1 might be the D (5 bases). From germline, CDR1 is SGHTA and CDR2 FQGNSA. The length of the CDR3 is 14 residues. Trimming removed 5 bases at V and 5 bases at J, with 15 bases between. CDR3 residues: CASSTGVGEYGYTF. DNA of the CDR3: TGTGCCAGCAGCACCGGGGTGGGGGAATATGGCTACACCTTC. Drawing the rest from reference TRBV7-2 and TRBJ1-2, the complete variable domain is GAGVSQSPSNKVTEKGKDVELRCDPISGHTALYWYRQSLGQGLEFLIYFQGNSAPDKSGLPSDRFSAERTGGSVSTLTIQRTQQEDSAVYLCASSTGVGEYGYTFGSGTRLTVV.

This clonotype was seen a handful of times. This sequence joins TRBV2 and TRBJ2-1, with 9 positions matching TRBD2. The V gene's germline CDR1 is SNHLY and CDR2 FYNNEI. The CDR3 totals 14 residues. V was pared by 5 bases and J by 4 bases, with 3 bases of the junction left unmatched. In nucleotides, the CDR3 is TGTGCCAGCAGTTTCCTAGCGGGGTACAATGAGCAGTTCTTC. Residues: CASSFLAGYNEQFF.

The chain joins TRBV5-1 to TRBJ2-5; no definite D call. Trimming left V 7 bases short and J 5 bases short, with 24 bases between. In germline, CDR1 is SGHRS, CDR2 YFSETQ. This CDR3 is built from 16 residues. The CDR3 DNA reads TGCGCCAGCTCCCTGGACGGGCGGCCGAACGTGGAGACCCAGTACTTC. Protein: CASSLDGRPNVETQYF.

J is TRBJ2-1 and V is TRBV5-6; D uncertain. The CDR3 is 15 residues long. V lost 2 bases and J lost 2, with 11 bases in between. Germline values: CDR1 SGHDT, CDR2 YYEEEE. The CDR3 spells CASSFGPGAYNEQFF. The CDR3 nucleotides are TGTGCCAGCAGCTTCGGACCAGGAGCCTACAATGAGCAGTTCTTC.

The chain couples TRBV6-5 to TRBJ1-1; weak D call: TRBD1 (5 bases). Deletions cut 7 bases from V and 3 bases from J, with 9 bases between. The CDR3 totals 12 residues. The germline CDR1 and CDR2 sequences are MNHEY and SVGAGI. CDR3 DNA: TGTGCCAGCAAACGGGGGGACACTGAAGCTTTCTTT. This sequence encodes CASKRGDTEAFF.

The chain is built from TRBV7-9 and TRBJ2-1; the D gene is possibly TRBD1 (6 bases). Germline-derived CDR1 and CDR2 are SEHNR and FQNEAQ (reference sequence). The CDR3 has 15 residues. The V and J ends lost 5 bases and 0 bases respectively, with 11 bases between them. The CDR3 sequence is CASSERGNSYNEQFF. For the CDR3, the DNA is TGTGCCAGCAGCGAGAGGGGGAACTCCTACAATGAGCAGTTCTTC. The variable domain in full, completed from reference TRBV7-9 and TRBJ2-1, reads DTGVSQNPRHKITKRGQNVTFRCDPISEHNRLYWYRQTLGQGPEFLTYFQNEAQLEKSRLLSDRFSAERPKGSFSTLEIQRTEQGDSAMYLCASSERGNSYNEQFFGPGTRLTVL.

The chain couples TRBV12-3 or TRBV12-4 to TRBJ2-3; no clear D gene. The V gene lost 2 bases and the J gene lost 4 bases, with 16 bases spanning the gap. The length of the CDR3 is 16 residues. The CDR3: CASSLSRLGNADTQYF. As DNA, the CDR3 is TGTGCCAGCAGTTTAAGTCGTCTGGGTAACGCAGATACGCAGTATTTT.

This clonotype was seen a few times. The chain recombines TRBV10-3 with TRBJ2-7; 10 nucleotides agree with TRBD2. The CDR3 is 15 amino acids. The germline CDR1 and CDR2 sequences are ENHRY and SYGVKD. V gave up 5 bases and J gave up 7 bases; unmatched junction bases: 11. This CDR3 is CAISLGSGRAFEQYF. In DNA form, the CDR3 reads TGTGCCATCAGTTTAGGCAGCGGGAGGGCCTTTGAGCAGTACTTC.

The chain has TRBV3-1 and TRBJ2-7; 12 nucleotides agree with TRBD2. The CDR3 is 16 residues long. Germline CDR1 is LGHDT and CDR2 is YNNKEL (reference sequence). Losses at the gene ends were 5 bases for V and 0 bases for J; bases not matched to a gene: 5. The CDR3 DNA sequence: TGTGCCAGCAGCTCCACTAGCGGGGGGTTCTCCTACGAGCAGTACTTC. This encodes CASSSTSGGFSYEQYF.